These 3 T cell receptor beta chains were sequenced from one sample in a study of beta chain features in type 1 diabetes. Isolated RNA was reverse transcribed in full, so expressed TCRB transcripts were sequenced. Profiling relied on immunoSEQ multiplex PCR, and the TCRdb table lists in-frame clones only, not all of them. The profile covers roughly 150,000 clones, with roughly 65% appearing a single time and about 0.1% taken by the ten largest. These TCRs are of unknown antigen specificity. Study-level results: For Type 1 diabetes patients, all four CD4+ subsets carried TCRB CDR3s that were moderately but significantly shorter.

The sample taken for sequencing was naive CD4+ T cells from blood. The origin of the receptors is a man between 25 and 39 years old with type 1 diabetes.

The CDR3 DNA reads TGTGCCAGCAGCCCGATCCAGGGAACGAATAGCACAGATACGCAGTATTTT. Its translation: CASSPIQGTNSTDTQYF. The chain couples TRBV7-9 to TRBJ2-3, with D maybe TRBD1 (5 bases). The germline V and J ends were trimmed by 5 bases and 0 bases, with 18 bases remaining between them. The CDR3 extends over 17 amino acids. Germline V gives CDR1 SEHNR, CDR2 FQNEAQ (reference sequence). Based on the CDR3 plus reference TRBV7-9 and TRBJ2-3, the full variable domain is DTGVSQNPRHKITKRGQNVTFRCDPISEHNRLYWYRQTLGQGPEFLTYFQNEAQLEKSRLLSDRFSAERPKGSFSTLEIQRTEQGDSAMYLCASSPIQGTNSTDTQYFGPGTRLTVL.

The V call is TRBV19, the J call TRBJ2-6, with D uncertain. The V end lost 3 bases, the J end lost 0 bases, and 6 bases lay between the germline ends. The CDR3 covers 15 residues. Per germline, CDR1 LNHDA and CDR2 SQIVND (reference sequence). CDR3 nucleotide sequence: TGTGCCAGTAGTATCGGAGTCTCTGGGGCCAACGTCCTGACTTTC. This sequence encodes CASSIGVSGANVLTF.

The rearrangement uses TRBV5-6 and TRBJ1-2; the D gene is possibly TRBD1 (5 bases). This CDR3 has 16 residues. V lost 4 bases to trimming and J lost 4 bases, with 20 bases between them. Per germline, CDR1 SGHDT and CDR2 YYEEEE. The CDR3 is CASSPDYEGQSYGYTF. The CDR3 coding sequence is TGTGCCAGCAGCCCCGATTATGAGGGGCAGAGCTATGGCTACACCTTC.